This T cell receptor beta chain was identified in a study of shared clonotypes between healthy human individuals. Across the study: Researchers assigned three CD4 naive, three CD4 memory, two CD8 naive and one CD8 memory plate to each donor. Notes on the study in general: Some naive CD4 clonotypes, roughly 4.8%, turned up in common across four donors.

The authors' processing: ImmunoSEQ supplied junction-only sequences lacking quality scores, so filtering was different. TCRdb's copy holds only in-frame clones and misses some; the assay was immunoSEQ multiplex PCR. D and trimming come from the DNA, and the V and J calls and clone size come from that table. Found here are approximately 1,500,000 clones, 95% to 99% of them singletons; the top ten hold roughly 0.45%. Comments on this clone: The target antigen is unknown.

The CDR3 is made up of 15 amino acids. With 3 bases clipped from V and 6 bases from J, the junction kept 8 bases outside the gene matches. The germline CDR1 and CDR2 sequences are KGHSH and LQKENI. The V call is TRBV18, the J call TRBJ2-7, with 10 positions matching TRBD1. What was sequenced was naive CD4+ T cells sorted from blood. This sample's subset: CD45RA+ positively selected. This TCR was sampled from a man under 40 in good health. In DNA, the CDR3 is TGTGCCAGCTCACCGACCGGGACAGGGGAAAGCGAGCAGTACTTC. It codes for CASSPTGTGESEQYF.